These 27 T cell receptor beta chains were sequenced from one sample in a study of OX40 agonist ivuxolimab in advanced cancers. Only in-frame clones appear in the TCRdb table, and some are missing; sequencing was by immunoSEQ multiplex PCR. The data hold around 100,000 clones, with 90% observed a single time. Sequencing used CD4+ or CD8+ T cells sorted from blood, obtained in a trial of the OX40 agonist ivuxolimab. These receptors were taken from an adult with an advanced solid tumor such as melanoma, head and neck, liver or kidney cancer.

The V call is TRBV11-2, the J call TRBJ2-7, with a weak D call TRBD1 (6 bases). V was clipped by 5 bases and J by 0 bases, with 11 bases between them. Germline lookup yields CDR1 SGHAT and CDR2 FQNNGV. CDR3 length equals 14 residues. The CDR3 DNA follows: TGTGCCAGCAGCGTACGGGACAACTCCTACGAGCAGTACTTC. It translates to CASSVRDNSYEQYF.

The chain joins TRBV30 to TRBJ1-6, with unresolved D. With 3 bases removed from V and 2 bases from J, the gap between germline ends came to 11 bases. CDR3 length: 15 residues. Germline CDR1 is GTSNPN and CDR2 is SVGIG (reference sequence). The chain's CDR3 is CAWRGPGTYNSPLHF. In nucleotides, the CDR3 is TGTGCCTGGAGAGGGCCGGGTACCTATAATTCACCCCTCCACTTT.

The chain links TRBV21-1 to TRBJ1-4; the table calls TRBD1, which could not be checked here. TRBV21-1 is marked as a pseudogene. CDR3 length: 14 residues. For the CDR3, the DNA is TGTGCCAGCAGCAAAGAAGTCCCGCAGGAAAAACTGTTTTTT. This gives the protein CASSKEVPQEKLFF.

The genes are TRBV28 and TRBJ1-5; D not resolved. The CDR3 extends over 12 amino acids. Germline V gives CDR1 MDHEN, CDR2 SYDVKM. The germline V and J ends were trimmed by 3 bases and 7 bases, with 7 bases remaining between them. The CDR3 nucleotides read TGTGCCAGCAGTTTTAGTCACCAGCCCCAGCATTTT. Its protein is CASSFSHQPQHF.

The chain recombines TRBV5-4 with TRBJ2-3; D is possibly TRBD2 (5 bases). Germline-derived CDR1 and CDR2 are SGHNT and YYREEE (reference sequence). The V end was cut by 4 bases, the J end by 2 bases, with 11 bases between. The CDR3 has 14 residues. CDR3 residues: CASSPGSNTDTQYF. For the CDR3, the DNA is TGTGCCAGCAGCCCGGGATCTAACACAGATACGCAGTATTTT.

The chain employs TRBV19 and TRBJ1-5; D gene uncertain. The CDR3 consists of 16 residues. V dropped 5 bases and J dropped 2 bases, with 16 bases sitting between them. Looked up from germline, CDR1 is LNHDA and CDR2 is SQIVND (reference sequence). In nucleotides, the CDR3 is TGTGCCAGTAGTCCCTGGGTCTCGCTGGGCAATCAGCCCCAGCATTTT. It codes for CASSPWVSLGNQPQHF.

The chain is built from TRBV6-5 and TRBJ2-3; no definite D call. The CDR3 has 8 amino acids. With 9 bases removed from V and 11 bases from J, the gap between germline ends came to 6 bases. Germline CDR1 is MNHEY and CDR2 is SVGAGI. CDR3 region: CARKKQYF. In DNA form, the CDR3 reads TGTGCCAGAAAGAAGCAGTATTTT.

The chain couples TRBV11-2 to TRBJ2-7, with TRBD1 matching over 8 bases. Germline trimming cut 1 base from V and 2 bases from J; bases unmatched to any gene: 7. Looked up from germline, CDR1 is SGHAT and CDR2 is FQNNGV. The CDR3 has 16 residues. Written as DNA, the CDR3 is TGTGCCAGCAGCTTAGCGTCAGGGGGCAGCGCCTACGAGCAGTACTTC. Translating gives CASSLASGGSAYEQYF.

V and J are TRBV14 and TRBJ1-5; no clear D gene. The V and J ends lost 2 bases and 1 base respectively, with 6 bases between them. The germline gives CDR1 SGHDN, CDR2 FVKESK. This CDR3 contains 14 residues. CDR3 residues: CASSQMGSNQPQHF. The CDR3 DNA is TGTGCCAGCAGCCAAATGGGGAGCAATCAGCCCCAGCATTTT.

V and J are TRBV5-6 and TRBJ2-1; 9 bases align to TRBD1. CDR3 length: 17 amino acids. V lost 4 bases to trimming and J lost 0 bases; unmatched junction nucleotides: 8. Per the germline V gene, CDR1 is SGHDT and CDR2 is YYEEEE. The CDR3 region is CASSQDRGRGSYNEQFF. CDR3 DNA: TGTGCCAGCAGCCAGGACAGGGGTCGTGGCTCCTACAATGAGCAGTTCTTC.

In DNA, the CDR3 is TGCAGCTCCTCCGGGACTAGCGGGAGTATCACCTACAATGAGCAGTTCTTC. Translation: CSSSGTSGSITYNEQFF. The chain links TRBV29-1 to TRBJ2-1, with 14 nucleotides matching TRBD2. V was pared by 8 bases and J by 2 bases, with 11 bases of the junction left unmatched. Germline V gene sequence: CDR1 SQVTM, CDR2 ANQGSEA. The CDR3 has 17 amino acids.

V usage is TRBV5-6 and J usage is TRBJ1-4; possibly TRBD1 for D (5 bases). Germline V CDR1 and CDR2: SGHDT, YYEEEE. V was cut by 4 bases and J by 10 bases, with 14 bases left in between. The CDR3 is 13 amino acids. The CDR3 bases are TGTGCCAGCAGCGTACAGGATGAAGTAAAACTGTTTTTT. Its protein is CASSVQDEVKLFF. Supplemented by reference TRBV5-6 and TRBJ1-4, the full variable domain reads DAGVTQSPTHLIKTRGQQVTLRCSPKSGHDTVSWYQQALGQGPQFIFQYYEEEERQRGNFPDRFSGHQFPNYSSELNVNALLLGDSALYLCASSVQDEVKLFFGSGTQLSVL.

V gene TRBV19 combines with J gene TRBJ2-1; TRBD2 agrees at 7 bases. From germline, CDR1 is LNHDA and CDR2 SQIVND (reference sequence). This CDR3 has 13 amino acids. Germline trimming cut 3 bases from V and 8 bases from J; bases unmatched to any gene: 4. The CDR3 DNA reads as TGTGCCAGTAGTATGCGGGAGTTCGATGAGCAGTTCTTC. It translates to CASSMREFDEQFF.

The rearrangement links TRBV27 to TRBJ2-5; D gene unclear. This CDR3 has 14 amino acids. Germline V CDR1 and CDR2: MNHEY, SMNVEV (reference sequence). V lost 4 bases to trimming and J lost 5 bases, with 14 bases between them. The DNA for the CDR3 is TGTGCCAGCAGTTCAATACCCCTCGGGGAGACCCAGTACTTC. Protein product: CASSSIPLGETQYF.

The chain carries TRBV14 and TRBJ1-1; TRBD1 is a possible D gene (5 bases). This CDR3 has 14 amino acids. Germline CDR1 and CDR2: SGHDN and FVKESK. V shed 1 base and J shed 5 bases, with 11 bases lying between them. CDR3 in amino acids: CASSQVRGGTEAFF. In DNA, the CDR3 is TGTGCCAGCAGCCAAGTTCGGGGGGGGACTGAAGCTTTCTTT.

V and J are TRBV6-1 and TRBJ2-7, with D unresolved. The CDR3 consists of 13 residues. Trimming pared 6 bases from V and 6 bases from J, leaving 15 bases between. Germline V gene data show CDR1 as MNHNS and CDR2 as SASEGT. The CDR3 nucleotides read TGTGCCAGCAGGACCCCAACCTCGGCCGAGCAGTACTTC. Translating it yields CASRTPTSAEQYF.

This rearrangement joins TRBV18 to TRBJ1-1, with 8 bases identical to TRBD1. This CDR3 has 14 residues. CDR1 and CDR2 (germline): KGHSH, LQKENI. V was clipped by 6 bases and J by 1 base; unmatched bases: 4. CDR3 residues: CASSRTGWNTEAFF. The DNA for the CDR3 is TGTGCCAGCTCGCGGACAGGGTGGAACACTGAAGCTTTCTTT.

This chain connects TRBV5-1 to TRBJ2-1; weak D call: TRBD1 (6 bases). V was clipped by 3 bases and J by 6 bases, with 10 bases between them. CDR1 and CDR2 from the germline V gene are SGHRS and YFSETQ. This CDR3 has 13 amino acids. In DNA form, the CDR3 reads TGCGCCAGCAGCTGGGGACATCCCAATGAGCAGTTCTTC. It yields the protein CASSWGHPNEQFF. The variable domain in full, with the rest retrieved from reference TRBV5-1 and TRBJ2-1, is KAGVTQTPRYLIKTRGQQVTLSCSPISGHRSVSWYQQTPGQGLQFLFEYFSETQRNKGNFPGRFSGRQFSNSRSEMNVSTLELGDSALYLCASSWGHPNEQFFGPGTRLTVL.

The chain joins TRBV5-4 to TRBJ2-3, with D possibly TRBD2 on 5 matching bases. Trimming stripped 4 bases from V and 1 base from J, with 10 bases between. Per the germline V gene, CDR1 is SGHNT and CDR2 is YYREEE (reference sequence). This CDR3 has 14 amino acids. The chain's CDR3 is CASSPGRGTDTQYF. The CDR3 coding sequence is TGTGCCAGCAGCCCGGGAAGGGGCACAGATACGCAGTATTTT.

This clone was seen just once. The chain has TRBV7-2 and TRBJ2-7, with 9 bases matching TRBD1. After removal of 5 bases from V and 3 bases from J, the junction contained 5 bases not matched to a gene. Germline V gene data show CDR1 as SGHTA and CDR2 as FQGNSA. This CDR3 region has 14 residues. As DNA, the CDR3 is TGTGCCAGCAGCCCTCGGACAGGGGACTACGAGCAGTACTTC. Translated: CASSPRTGDYEQYF.

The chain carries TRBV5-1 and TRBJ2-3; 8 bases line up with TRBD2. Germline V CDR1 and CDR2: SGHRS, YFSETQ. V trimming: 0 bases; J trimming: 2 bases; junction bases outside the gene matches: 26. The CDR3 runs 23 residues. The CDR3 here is CASSLAYNGLSGDPFTHTDTQYF. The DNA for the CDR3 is TGCGCCAGCAGCTTGGCGTACAACGGACTTAGCGGGGACCCATTTACCCACACAGATACGCAGTATTTT.

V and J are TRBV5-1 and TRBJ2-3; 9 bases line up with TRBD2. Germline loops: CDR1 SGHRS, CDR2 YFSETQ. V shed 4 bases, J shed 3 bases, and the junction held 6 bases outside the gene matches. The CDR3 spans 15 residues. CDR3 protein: CASSLSGSDTDTQYF. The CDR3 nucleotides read TGCGCCAGCAGCCTTAGCGGGAGTGATACAGATACGCAGTATTTT.

In nucleotides, the CDR3 is TGTGCCAGTAGTATAATCGGCCGAGGACTAGCGGCGAACACCGGGGAGCTGTTTTTT. Protein sequence: CASSIIGRGLAANTGELFF. V gene TRBV19 combines with J gene TRBJ2-2; 10 bases are shared with TRBD2. CDR3 size: 19 residues. V dropped 2 bases and J dropped 0; count of bases not matched to a gene: 9. Looked up from germline, CDR1 is LNHDA and CDR2 is SQIVND (reference sequence).

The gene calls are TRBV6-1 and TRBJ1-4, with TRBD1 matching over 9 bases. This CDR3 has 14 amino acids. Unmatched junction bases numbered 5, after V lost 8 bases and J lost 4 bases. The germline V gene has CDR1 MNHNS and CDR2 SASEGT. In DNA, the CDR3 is TGTGCCAGCTCTGGGACAGGGCGTAATGAAAAACTGTTTTTT. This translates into CASSGTGRNEKLFF.

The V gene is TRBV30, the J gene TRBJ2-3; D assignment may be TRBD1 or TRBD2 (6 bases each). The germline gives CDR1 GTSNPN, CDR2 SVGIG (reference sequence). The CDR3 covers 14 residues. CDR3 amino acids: CAVEGGGATDTQYF. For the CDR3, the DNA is TGTGCTGTGGAGGGGGGCGGGGCCACAGATACGCAGTATTTT. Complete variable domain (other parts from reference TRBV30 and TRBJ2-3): SQTIHQWPATLVQPVGSPLSLECTVEGTSNPNLYWYRQAAGRGLQLLFYSVGIGQISSEVPQNLSASRPQDRQFILSSKKLLLSDSGFYLCAVEGGGATDTQYFGPGTRLTVL.

The CDR3 spells CASSDTYEQYF. Written as DNA, the CDR3 is TGCGCCAGCAGTGATACGTACGAGCAGTACTTC. The chain joins TRBV10-1 to TRBJ2-7; D call uncertain. The V gene's germline CDR1 is WNHNN and CDR2 SYGVQD (reference sequence). This CDR3 region has 11 residues. The V gene lost 3 bases and the J gene lost 4 bases, with 4 bases spanning the gap.

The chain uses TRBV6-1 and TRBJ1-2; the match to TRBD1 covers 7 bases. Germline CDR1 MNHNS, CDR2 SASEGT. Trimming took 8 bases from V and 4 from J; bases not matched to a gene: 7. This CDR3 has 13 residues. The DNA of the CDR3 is TGTGCCAGCCCCCAGGCAGGGGGCTATGGCTACACCTTC. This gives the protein CASPQAGGYGYTF.